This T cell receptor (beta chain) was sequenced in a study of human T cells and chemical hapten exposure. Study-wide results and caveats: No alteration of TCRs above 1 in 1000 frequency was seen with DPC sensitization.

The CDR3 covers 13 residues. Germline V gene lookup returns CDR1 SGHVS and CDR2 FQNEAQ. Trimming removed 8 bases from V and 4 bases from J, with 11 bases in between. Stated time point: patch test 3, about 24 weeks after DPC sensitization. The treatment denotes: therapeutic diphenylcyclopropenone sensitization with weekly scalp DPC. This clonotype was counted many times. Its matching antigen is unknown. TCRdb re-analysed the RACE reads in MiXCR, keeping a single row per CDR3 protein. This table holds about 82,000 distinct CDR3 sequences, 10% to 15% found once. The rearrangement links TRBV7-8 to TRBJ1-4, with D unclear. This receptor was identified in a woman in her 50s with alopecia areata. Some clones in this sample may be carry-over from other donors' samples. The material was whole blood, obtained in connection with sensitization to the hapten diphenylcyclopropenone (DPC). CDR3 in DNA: TGTGCCAGCTCACAGTACATTAATGAAAAACTGTTTTTT. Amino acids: CASSQYINEKLFF.